The following is a T cell receptor beta chain sequence with its context. Its cognate antigen is unknown. This sample is part of a study of cytomegalovirus exposure and HLA in healthy donors. General study points: The authors confirmed in vitro that a few CMV-associated chains were specific for CMV antigens.

The germline V and J ends were trimmed by 5 bases and 9 bases, with 13 bases remaining between them. This CDR3 region has 12 residues. Germline-derived CDR1 and CDR2 are MDHEN and SYDVKM. The PCR contained 60 Vbeta and 13 Jbeta primers. Repertoires were generated with immunoSEQ multiplex PCR, while TCRdb's copy carries only in-frame clones and drops some. This sample's table has 75,000 to 90,000 clones. This TCR derives from a woman aged 60 to 75 in good health and CMV-seronegative. The V and J genes are TRBV28 and TRBJ1-2; D possibly corresponds to TRBD1 (5 bases). The sequenced sample was PBMCs. CDR3: CASSGNRFRYTF. CDR3 nucleotide sequence: TGTGCCAGCAGTGGGAACAGGTTCCGCTACACCTTC.